This TCR beta chain was sequenced in a study of shared clonotypes between healthy human individuals. As defined, naive CD8 cells were CD45RO-negative and positively selected for CCR7, with terminally differentiated effector memory CD45RA+ cells excluded. The CDR3 runs to 14 residues. Germline-derived CDR1 and CDR2 are SGHVS and FNYEAQ. V dropped 5 bases and J dropped 4 bases, with 14 bases sitting between them. The data were produced by immunoSEQ multiplex PCR, yet TCRdb's version contains in-frame clones alone and is incomplete. The top ten clones hold around 1.1% of a sample with millions of clones, about 95% of them seen once.

Sequencing was done on a sample of naive CD8+ T cells sorted from blood. The J gene is TRBJ1-1, the V gene TRBV7-6; D may be TRBD1 (5 bases). This clonotype was obtained from a young man in good health. This CDR3 is CASSRSKGVTEAFF. DNA for the CDR3: TGTGCCAGCAGCCGAAGTAAAGGGGTCACTGAAGCTTTCTTT.